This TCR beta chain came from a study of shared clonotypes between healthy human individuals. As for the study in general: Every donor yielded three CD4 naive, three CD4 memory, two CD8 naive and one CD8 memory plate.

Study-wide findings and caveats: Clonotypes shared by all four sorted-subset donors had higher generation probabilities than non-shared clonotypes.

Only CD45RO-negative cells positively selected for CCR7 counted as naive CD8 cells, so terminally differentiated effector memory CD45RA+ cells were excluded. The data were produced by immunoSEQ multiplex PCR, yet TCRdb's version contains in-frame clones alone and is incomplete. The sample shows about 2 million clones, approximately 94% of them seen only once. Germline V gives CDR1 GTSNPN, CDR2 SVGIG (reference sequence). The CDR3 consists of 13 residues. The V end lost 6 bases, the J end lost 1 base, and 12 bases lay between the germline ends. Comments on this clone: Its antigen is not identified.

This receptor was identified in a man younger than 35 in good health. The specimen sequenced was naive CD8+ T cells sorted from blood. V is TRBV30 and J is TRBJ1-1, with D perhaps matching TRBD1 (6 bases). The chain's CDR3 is CACNPTGNTEAFF. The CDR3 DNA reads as TGTGCCTGCAATCCGACAGGGAACACTGAAGCTTTCTTT. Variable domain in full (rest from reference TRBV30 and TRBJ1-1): SQTIHQWPATLVQPVGSPLSLECTVEGTSNPNLYWYRQAAGRGLQLLFYSVGIGQISSEVPQNLSASRPQDRQFILSSKKLLLSDSGFYLCACNPTGNTEAFFGQGTRLTVV.